This TCR beta chain was recorded in a study of T cell changes during pregnancy in multiple sclerosis. As to this clone: Compared with germline, one end of the junction differs, possibly owing to a read error.

Germline V gene data show CDR1 as SGHRS and CDR2 as YFSETQ. CDR3 length: 14 amino acids. Using immunoSEQ multiplex PCR, the repertoire was profiled, and TCRdb retains in-frame clones only, with some absent. The table shows tens of thousands of clones, with under 95% occurring only once. This clonotype was obtained from a female donor with multiple sclerosis, enrolled in a pregnancy study. This sample comprised CD4+ T cells from peripheral blood mononuclear cells, obtained in the second trimester of pregnancy. The chain links TRBV5-1 to TRBJ2-5; 10 nucleotides line up with TRBD2. In DNA form, the CDR3 reads TGCGCCAGCAGCAAGACTAGCGGGCAAGCGACCCAGTACTTC. Its translation: CASSKTSGQATQYF.